The sequence of this T cell receptor beta chain was determined in a study of shared clonotypes between healthy human individuals. Regarding the study as a whole: Rarefaction curves obtained for sorted subsets showed sequencing incomplete despite large depth. The study generally estimated greater richness for naive than memory subsets. Relative to clonotypes present in all four donors, those not shared had lower generation probabilities.

With regard to this clone: Antigen unknown.

Per germline, CDR1 SGHRS and CDR2 YFSETQ. V was pared by 0 bases and J by 5 bases, with 6 bases of the junction left unmatched. CDR3 length equals 15 residues. Generated by immunoSEQ multiplex PCR, the TCRdb table keeps only in-frame clones and is missing some. This table holds just under 95,000 clones, almost 70% found once. The rearrangement uses TRBV5-1 and TRBJ2-5, with 8 positions matching TRBD1. The receptor comes from a man aged 25 to 45 in good health. Sequencing was performed on memory CD8+ T cells sorted from blood. Subset in this sample: CD45RO+ cells pooled with CCR7-negative TemRA cells. This CDR3 is CASSLVGTGQETQYF. The DNA for the CDR3 is TGCGCCAGCAGCTTGGTGGGGACAGGACAGGAGACCCAGTACTTC.